The text below deals with one TCR beta chain. Its target is unknown. TCRdb's table, derived via immunoSEQ multiplex PCR, lists solely in-frame clones and lacks some. The sample has 76,000 or so clones; 70% to 90% are singletons. This entry belongs to a study of OX40 agonist ivuxolimab in advanced cancers. Across the whole study: Averaging 60 years in age, with a range of about 23 to 80, the cohort was around 85% male. Allowance was made for prior anti-PD-1, anti-PD-L1 or anti-CTLA-4 therapy, and roughly 39% had some. Two patients with cutaneous melanoma and one with hepatocellular carcinoma, three in total, showed partial responses.

Study outcomes and limitations: The average count of expanded clones was higher among CD8+ T cells than among CD4+.

The sequencing here drew on CD4+ or CD8+ T cells sorted from blood, taken in a trial of the OX40 agonist ivuxolimab. The origin of this receptor is an adult with an advanced solid tumor such as melanoma, head and neck, liver or kidney cancer.

This CDR3 is CASSIRGQGAQPQHF. The CDR3 nucleotides read TGTGCCAGTAGTATCCGCGGACAGGGGGCACAGCCCCAGCATTTT. The V and J genes are TRBV19 and TRBJ1-5, with TRBD1 matching over 11 bases. Germline V gene lookup returns CDR1 LNHDA and CDR2 SQIVND (reference sequence). J gave up 7 bases and V 3 bases, and 5 bases lay outside the gene matches. The CDR3 extends over 15 amino acids.